The 9 T cell receptor beta chains reported below all come from one sample, sequenced in a study of T cell changes during pregnancy in multiple sclerosis. Assay: immunoSEQ multiplex PCR; the TCRdb copy retains only in-frame clones and omits some. The profile shows tens of thousands of clones, roughly 92% of them singletons. The source material was peripheral blood, sampled in the first trimester of pregnancy. All receptors derive from a female donor with multiple sclerosis, enrolled in a pregnancy study.

The chain uses TRBV7-9 and TRBJ2-1; possible D gene TRBD1, 6 bases. Germline V lookup: CDR1 SEHNR, CDR2 FQNEAQ (reference sequence). V shed 4 bases and J shed 10 bases, with 20 bases lying between them. The CDR3 extends over 15 amino acids. The CDR3 DNA follows: TGTGCCAGCAGCTCCACCCTCAGGGGTTTCTTGGAGCAGTTCTTC. Its protein is CASSSTLRGFLEQFF.

V gene TRBV27 combines with J gene TRBJ2-7, with D perhaps TRBD1 (6 bases). The ends were cut back, 4 bases at V and 0 bases at J, with 13 bases in the middle. Germline V gene data show CDR1 as MNHEY and CDR2 as SMNVEV (reference sequence). The length of the CDR3 is 15 residues. CDR3 coding DNA: TGTGCCAGCAGTTCCCCGGGACAACCCTCCTACGAGCAGTACTTC. Protein sequence: CASSSPGQPSYEQYF.

This chain uses TRBV6-1 with TRBJ2-7; TRBD2 agrees at 9 bases. CDR3 length equals 15 residues. The germline V gene encodes CDR1 MNHNS and CDR2 SASEGT. V lost 0 bases, J lost 0 bases, and 0 bases stayed unmatched. The CDR3 DNA reads as TGTGCCAGCAGTGAAGCTAGCGGGAGCTCCTACGAGCAGTACTTC. It codes for CASSEASGSSYEQYF.

This rearrangement joins TRBV6-1 to TRBJ1-1; tentatively, D is TRBD1 (5 bases). Germline V gene lookup returns CDR1 MNHNS and CDR2 SASEGT. Trimming cost V 8 bases and J 5 bases, with 15 bases left between them. This CDR3 spans 13 amino acids. CDR3 sequence (DNA): TGTGCCAGCCAGTTAGGCGGGGGGACTGAAGCTTTCTTT. This gives the protein CASQLGGGTEAFF.

The chain uses TRBV7-6 and TRBJ2-3; 8 nucleotides align to TRBD2. V gave up 1 base and J gave up 2 bases; unmatched junction bases: 8. CDR1 and CDR2 (germline): SGHVS, FNYEAQ. The CDR3 runs to 17 residues. This CDR3 reads CASSLGTAGVLTDTQYF. The DNA for the CDR3 is TGTGCCAGCAGCTTAGGTACAGCGGGGGTGCTCACAGATACGCAGTATTTT. The full variable domain, its missing parts supplied by reference TRBV7-6 and TRBJ2-3, is GAGVSQSPRYKVTKRGQDVALRCDPISGHVSLYWYRQALGQGPEFLTYFNYEAQQDKSGLPNDRFSAERPEGSISTLTIQRTEQRDSAMYRCASSLGTAGVLTDTQYFGPGTRLTVL.

The V and J genes are TRBV15 and TRBJ1-1, with D possibly matching TRBD1 (6 bases). V was pared by 0 bases and J by 11 bases, with 10 bases between. This CDR3 contains 12 residues. Looked up from germline, CDR1 is LNHNV and CDR2 is YYDKDF (reference sequence). The CDR3 here is CATSRDWDTAFF. CDR3 nucleotide sequence: TGTGCCACCAGCAGAGATTGGGACACTGCTTTCTTT. The full variable domain, its missing parts supplied by reference TRBV15 and TRBJ1-1, is DAMVIQNPRYQVTQFGKPVTLSCSQTLNHNVMYWYQQKSSQAPKLLFHYYDKDFNNEADTPDNFQSRRPNTSFCFLDIRSPGLGDTAMYLCATSRDWDTAFFGQGTRLTVV.

The V call is TRBV29-1, the J call TRBJ2-1; 8 nucleotides match TRBD2. CDR1 is SQVTM, CDR2 ANQGSEA, per germline. The CDR3 extends over 14 amino acids. Losses at the gene ends were 6 bases for V and 6 bases for J; bases not matched to a gene: 10. The CDR3 loop reads CSVVSGIGVNEQFF. The DNA for the CDR3 is TGCAGCGTCGTTAGCGGGATTGGAGTCAATGAGCAGTTCTTC.

This clone was observed once. The rearrangement links TRBV20-1 to TRBJ1-1; D unresolved. The V gene's germline CDR1 is DFQATT and CDR2 SNEGSKA (reference sequence). The CDR3 has 11 residues. V lost 6 bases, J lost 4 bases, and 9 bases lay in between. The CDR3 protein is CSAPGTTEAFF. Here the CDR3 DNA reads TGCAGTGCCCCAGGCACCACTGAAGCTTTCTTT.

The chain has TRBV5-1 and TRBJ2-7; 8 bases line up with TRBD1. With 4 bases clipped from V and 2 bases from J, the junction kept 5 bases outside the gene matches. Germline V CDR1 and CDR2: SGHRS, YFSETQ. The CDR3 is made up of 14 amino acids. CDR3: CASSTMTGAYEQYF. The CDR3 DNA reads as TGCGCCAGCAGCACAATGACAGGGGCCTACGAGCAGTACTTC.